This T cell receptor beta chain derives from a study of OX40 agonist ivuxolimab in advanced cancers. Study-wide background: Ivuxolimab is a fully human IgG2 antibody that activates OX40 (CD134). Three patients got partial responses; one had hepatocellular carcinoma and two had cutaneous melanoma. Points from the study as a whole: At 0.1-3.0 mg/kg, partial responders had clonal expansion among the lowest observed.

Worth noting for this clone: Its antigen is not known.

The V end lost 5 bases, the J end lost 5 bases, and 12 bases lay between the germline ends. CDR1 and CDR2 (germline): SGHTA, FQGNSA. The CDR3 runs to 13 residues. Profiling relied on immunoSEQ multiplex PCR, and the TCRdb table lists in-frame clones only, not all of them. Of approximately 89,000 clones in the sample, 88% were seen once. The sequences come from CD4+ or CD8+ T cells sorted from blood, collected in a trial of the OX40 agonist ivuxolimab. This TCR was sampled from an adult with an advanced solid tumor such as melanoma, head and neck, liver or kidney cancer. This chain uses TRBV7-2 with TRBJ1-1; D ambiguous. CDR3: CASSLGYGTEAFF. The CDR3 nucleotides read TGTGCCAGCAGCCTAGGCTATGGGACTGAAGCTTTCTTT.